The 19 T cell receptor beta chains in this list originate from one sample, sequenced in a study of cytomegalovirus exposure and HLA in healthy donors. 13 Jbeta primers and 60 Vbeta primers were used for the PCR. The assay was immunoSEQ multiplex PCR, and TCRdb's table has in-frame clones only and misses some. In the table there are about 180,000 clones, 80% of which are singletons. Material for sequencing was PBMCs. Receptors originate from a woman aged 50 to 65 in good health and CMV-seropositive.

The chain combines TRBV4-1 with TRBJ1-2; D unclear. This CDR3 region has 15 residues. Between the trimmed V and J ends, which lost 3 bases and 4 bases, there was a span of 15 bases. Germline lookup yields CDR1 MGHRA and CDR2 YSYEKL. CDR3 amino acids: CASSHPMGPSYGYTF. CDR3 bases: TGCGCCAGCAGCCATCCCATGGGCCCCAGCTATGGCTACACCTTC.

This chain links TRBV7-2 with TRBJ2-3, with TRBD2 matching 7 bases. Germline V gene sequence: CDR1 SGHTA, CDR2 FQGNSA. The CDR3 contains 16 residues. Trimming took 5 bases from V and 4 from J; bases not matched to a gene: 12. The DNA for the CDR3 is TGTGCCAGCAGCCGTGGGAGCGGGAAAGGGTCAGATACGCAGTATTTT. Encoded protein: CASSRGSGKGSDTQYF.

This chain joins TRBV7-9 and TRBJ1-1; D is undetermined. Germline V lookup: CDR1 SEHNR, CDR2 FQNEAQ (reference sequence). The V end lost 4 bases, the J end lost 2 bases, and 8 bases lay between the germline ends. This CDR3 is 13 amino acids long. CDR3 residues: CASSWQINTEAFF. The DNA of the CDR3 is TGTGCCAGCAGCTGGCAGATAAACACTGAAGCTTTCTTT.

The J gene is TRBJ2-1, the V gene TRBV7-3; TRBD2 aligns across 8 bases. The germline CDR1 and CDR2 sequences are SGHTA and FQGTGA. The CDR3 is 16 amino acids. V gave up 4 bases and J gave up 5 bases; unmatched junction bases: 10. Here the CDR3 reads CASSSDPGLDNNEQFF. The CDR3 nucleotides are TGTGCCAGCAGCTCCGATCCGGGACTAGACAACAATGAGCAGTTCTTC.

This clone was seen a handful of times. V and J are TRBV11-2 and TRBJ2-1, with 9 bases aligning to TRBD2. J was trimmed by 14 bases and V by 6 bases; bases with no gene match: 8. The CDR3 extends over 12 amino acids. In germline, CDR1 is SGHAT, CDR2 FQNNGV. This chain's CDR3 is CASSRREGPKFF. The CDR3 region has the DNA TGTGCCAGCAGTCGGCGGGAGGGCCCGAAGTTCTTC.

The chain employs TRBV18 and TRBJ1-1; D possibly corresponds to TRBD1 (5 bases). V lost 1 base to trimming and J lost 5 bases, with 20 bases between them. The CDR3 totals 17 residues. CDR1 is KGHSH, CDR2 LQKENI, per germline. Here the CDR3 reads CASSPLQILPGGTEAFF. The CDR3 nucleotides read TGTGCCAGCTCACCACTTCAAATCCTCCCGGGGGGTACTGAAGCTTTCTTT.

DNA for the CDR3: TGTGCCAGCAGCTTATATAGAACCGGGGAGCTGTTTTTT. The encoded protein is CASSLYRTGELFF. The chain is built from TRBV7-3 and TRBJ2-2; D unresolved. From germline, CDR1 is SGHTA and CDR2 FQGTGA. V was clipped by 2 bases and J by 5 bases, with 6 bases between them. The CDR3 totals 13 residues.

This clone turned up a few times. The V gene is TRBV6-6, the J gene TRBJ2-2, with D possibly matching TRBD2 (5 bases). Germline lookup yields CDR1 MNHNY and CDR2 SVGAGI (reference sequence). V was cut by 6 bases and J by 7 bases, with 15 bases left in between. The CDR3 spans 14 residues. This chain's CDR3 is CASSFDKEVGELFF. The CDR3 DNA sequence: TGTGCCAGCAGCTTTGATAAGGAGGTCGGGGAGCTGTTTTTT.

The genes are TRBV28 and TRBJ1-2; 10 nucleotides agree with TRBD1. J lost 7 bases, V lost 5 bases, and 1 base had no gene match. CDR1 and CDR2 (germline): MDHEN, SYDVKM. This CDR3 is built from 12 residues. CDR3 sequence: CASSDRGRGYTF. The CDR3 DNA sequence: TGTGCCAGCAGTGACAGGGGGCGTGGCTACACCTTC.

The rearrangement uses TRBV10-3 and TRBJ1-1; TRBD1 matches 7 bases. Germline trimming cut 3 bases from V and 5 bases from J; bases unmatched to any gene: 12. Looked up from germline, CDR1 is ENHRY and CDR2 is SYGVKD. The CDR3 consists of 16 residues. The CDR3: CAISDLQRTGRTEAFF. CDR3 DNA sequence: TGTGCCATCAGTGATCTCCAAAGGACAGGAAGGACTGAAGCTTTCTTT.

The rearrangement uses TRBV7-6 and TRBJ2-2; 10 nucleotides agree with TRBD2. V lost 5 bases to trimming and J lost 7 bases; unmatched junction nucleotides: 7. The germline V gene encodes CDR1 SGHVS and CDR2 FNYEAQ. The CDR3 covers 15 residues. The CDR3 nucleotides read TGTGCCAGCAGCCCCCTAGCGGGAGAGGGCGGGGAGCTGTTTTTT. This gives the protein CASSPLAGEGGELFF.

The CDR3 protein is CASSPGGQSGAFF. CDR3 DNA: TGTGCCAGCAGTCCTGGGGGACAGTCGGGAGCTTTCTTT. The chain recombines TRBV6-5 with TRBJ1-1; 7 bases are a match to TRBD1. Germline values: CDR1 MNHEY, CDR2 SVGAGI. The CDR3 covers 13 residues. The junction had 10 bases not matched to a gene; V was cut back by 5 bases and J by 10 bases.

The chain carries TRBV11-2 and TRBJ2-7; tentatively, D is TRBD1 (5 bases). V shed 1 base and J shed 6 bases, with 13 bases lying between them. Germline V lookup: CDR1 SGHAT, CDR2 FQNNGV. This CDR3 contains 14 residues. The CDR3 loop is CASSLVPGQGEQYF. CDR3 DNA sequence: TGTGCCAGCAGCTTAGTACCAGGGCAGGGCGAGCAGTACTTC.

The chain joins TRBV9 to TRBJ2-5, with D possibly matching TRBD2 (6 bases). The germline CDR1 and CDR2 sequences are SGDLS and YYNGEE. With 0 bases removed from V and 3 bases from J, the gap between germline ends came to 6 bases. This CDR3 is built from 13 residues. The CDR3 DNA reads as TGTGCCAGCAGCGTAGGCGGGGAAGAGACCCAGTACTTC. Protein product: CASSVGGEETQYF.

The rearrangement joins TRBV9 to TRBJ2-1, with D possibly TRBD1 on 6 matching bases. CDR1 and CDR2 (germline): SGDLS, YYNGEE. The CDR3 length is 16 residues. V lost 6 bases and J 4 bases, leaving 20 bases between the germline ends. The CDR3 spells CASNPMGALDYNEQFF. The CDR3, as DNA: TGTGCCAGCAACCCCATGGGGGCGCTCGATTACAATGAGCAGTTCTTC.

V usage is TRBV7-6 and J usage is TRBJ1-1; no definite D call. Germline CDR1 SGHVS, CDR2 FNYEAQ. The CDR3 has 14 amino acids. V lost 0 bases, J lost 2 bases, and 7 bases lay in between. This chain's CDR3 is CASSLAGFNTEAFF. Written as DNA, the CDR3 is TGTGCCAGCAGCTTAGCCGGGTTCAACACTGAAGCTTTCTTT.

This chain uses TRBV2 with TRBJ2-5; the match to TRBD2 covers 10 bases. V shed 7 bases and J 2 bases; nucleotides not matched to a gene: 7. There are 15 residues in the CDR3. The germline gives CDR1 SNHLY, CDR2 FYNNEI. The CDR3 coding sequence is TGTGCCAGCAACGGAGGTAGCGGGGGGCAAGAGACCCAGTACTTC. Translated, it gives CASNGGSGGQETQYF.

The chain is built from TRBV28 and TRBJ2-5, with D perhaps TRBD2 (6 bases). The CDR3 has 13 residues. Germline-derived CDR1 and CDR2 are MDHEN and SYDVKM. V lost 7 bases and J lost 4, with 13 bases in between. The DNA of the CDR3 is TGTGCCAGCAACCCCGGGGGTATAGAGACCCAGTACTTC. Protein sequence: CASNPGGIETQYF.

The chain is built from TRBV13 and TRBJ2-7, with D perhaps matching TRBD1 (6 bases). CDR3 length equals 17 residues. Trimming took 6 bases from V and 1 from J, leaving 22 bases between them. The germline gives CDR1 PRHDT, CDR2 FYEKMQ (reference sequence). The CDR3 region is CASSSQGSRSRSYEQYF. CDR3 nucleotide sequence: TGTGCCAGCAGTTCACAGGGTTCCCGAAGCCGATCCTACGAGCAGTACTTC.